A single sample gave rise to the 2 T cell receptor beta chains below, sequenced in a study of shared clonotypes between healthy human individuals. Only in-frame clones appear in the TCRdb table, and some are missing; sequencing was by immunoSEQ multiplex PCR. The table records about 680,000 clones, about three quarters of them present only once. The sample was memory CD4+ T cells sorted from blood. Subset noted: CD45RA-negative fraction. All receptors come from a woman younger than 45 in good health.

The V and J genes are TRBV19 and TRBJ1-2, with D perhaps matching TRBD1 (5 bases). Trimming stripped 2 bases from V and 7 bases from J, with 17 bases between. The CDR3 extends over 15 amino acids. Germline assignment: CDR1 LNHDA and CDR2 SQIVND (reference sequence). CDR3 sequence (DNA): TGTGCCAGTAGTATAACGGGCAGGGTGGAAGCTGGCTACACCTTC. Amino acids: CASSITGRVEAGYTF.

The chain couples TRBV27 to TRBJ1-1, with D perhaps TRBD1 (6 bases). The CDR3 spans 14 residues. V lost 7 bases and J 4 bases, leaving 16 bases between the germline ends. Germline CDR1 and CDR2: MNHEY and SMNVEV (reference sequence). The CDR3 here is CASTQGTRGTEAFF. The CDR3 nucleotides read TGTGCCAGCACCCAGGGGACCCGGGGCACTGAAGCTTTCTTT.